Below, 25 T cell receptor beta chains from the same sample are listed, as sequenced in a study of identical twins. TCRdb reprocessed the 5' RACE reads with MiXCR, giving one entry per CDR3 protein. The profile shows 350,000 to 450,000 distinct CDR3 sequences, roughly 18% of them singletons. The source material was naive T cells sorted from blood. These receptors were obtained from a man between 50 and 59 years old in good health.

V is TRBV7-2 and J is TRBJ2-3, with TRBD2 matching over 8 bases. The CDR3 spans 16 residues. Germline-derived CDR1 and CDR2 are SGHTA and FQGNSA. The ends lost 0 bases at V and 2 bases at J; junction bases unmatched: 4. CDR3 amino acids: CASSLAGRGVTDTQYF. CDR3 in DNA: TGTGCCAGCAGCTTAGCGGGGCGGGGGGTCACAGATACGCAGTATTTT.

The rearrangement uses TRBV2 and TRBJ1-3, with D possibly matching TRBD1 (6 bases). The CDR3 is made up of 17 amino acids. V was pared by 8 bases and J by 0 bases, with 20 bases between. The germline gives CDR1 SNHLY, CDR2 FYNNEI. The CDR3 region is CASGGAFRVDSGNTIYF. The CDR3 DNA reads TGTGCCAGCGGGGGGGCGTTTAGGGTCGACTCTGGAAACACCATATATTTT.

CDR3 region: CSARSTGGEEDTEAFF. CDR3 nucleotides: TGCAGTGCTAGATCGACAGGGGGAGAGGAGGACACTGAAGCTTTCTTT. The chain links TRBV20-1 to TRBJ1-1; 9 positions match TRBD1. Germline CDR1 DFQATT, CDR2 SNEGSKA (reference sequence). The V and J ends lost 2 bases and 3 bases, in that order; junction bases with no gene match: 10. This CDR3 has 16 residues.

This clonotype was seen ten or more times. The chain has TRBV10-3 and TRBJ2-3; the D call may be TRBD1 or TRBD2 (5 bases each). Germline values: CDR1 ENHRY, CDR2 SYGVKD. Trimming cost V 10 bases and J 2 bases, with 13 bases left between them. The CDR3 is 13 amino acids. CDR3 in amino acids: CATTGTDTDTQYF. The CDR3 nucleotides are TGTGCCACTACCGGGACCGACACAGATACGCAGTATTTT.

Written as DNA, the CDR3 is TGCAGCGCCGTACAAGGGGCCCGGGAAAGTAGAAGGGAGACCCAGTACTTC. Protein sequence: CSAVQGARESRRETQYF. The chain has TRBV29-1 and TRBJ2-5, with D perhaps matching TRBD1 or TRBD2 (5 bases each). This CDR3 contains 17 residues. Trimming pared 7 bases from V and 5 bases from J, leaving 29 bases between. Germline CDR1 and CDR2: SQVTM and ANQGSEA.

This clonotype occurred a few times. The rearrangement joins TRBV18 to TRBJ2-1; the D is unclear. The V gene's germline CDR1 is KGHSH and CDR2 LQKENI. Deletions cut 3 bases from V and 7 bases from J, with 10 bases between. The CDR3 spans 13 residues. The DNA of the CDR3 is TGTGCCAGCTCACCGCCTTCTAGGAATGAGCAGTTCTTC. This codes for CASSPPSRNEQFF.

The CDR3 DNA reads as TGTGCCAGCAGCGCCCAAGGACAGGGGGCGGAAAAACTGTTTTTT. Residues: CASSAQGQGAEKLFF. The chain links TRBV7-9 to TRBJ1-4; 11 positions agree with TRBD1. V lost 5 bases and J lost 8; bases outside the gene matches: 7. Per the germline V gene, CDR1 is SEHNR and CDR2 is FQNEAQ (reference sequence). There are 15 residues in the CDR3. Using reference TRBV7-9 and TRBJ1-4 for the parts outside the CDR3, the full variable domain is DTGVSQNPRHKITKRGQNVTFRCDPISEHNRLYWYRQTLGQGPEFLTYFQNEAQLEKSRLLSDRFSAERPKGSFSTLEIQRTEQGDSAMYLCASSAQGQGAEKLFFGSGTQLSVL.

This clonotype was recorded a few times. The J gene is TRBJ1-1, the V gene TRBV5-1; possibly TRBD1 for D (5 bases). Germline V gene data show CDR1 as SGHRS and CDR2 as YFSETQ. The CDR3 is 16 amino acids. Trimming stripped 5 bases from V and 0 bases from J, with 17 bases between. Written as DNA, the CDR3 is TGCGCCAGCAGTCAAGGGACCGCTGATATGAACACTGAAGCTTTCTTT. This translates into CASSQGTADMNTEAFF.

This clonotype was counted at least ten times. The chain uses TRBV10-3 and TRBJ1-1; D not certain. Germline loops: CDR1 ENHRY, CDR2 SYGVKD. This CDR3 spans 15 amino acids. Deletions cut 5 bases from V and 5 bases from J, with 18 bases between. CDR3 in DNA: TGTGCCATCAGTCCACCCGGTGGGGTGAGGACTGAAGCTTTCTTT. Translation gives CAISPPGGVRTEAFF.

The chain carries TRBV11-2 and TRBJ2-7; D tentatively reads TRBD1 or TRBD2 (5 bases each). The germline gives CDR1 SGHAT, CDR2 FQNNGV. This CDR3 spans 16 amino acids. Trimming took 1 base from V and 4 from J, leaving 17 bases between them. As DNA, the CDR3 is TGTGCCAGCAGCTTAGGGGGCCCGGACCGGGGATACGAGCAGTACTTC. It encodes CASSLGGPDRGYEQYF.

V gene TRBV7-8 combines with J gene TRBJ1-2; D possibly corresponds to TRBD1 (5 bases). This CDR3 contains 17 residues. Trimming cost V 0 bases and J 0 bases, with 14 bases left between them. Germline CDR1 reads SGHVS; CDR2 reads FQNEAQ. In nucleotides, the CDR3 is TGTGCCAGCAGCTTAGCGTTCGTCAGCAGGGCTAACTATGGCTACACCTTC. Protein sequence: CASSLAFVSRANYGYTF.

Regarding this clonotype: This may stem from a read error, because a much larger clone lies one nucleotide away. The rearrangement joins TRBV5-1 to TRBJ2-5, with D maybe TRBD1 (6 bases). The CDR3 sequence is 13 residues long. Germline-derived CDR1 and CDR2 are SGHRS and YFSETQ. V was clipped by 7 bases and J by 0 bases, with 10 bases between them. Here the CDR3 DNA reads TGCGCCAGCGCCGGACAGAACCAAGAGACCCAGTACTTC. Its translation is CASAGQNQETQYF.

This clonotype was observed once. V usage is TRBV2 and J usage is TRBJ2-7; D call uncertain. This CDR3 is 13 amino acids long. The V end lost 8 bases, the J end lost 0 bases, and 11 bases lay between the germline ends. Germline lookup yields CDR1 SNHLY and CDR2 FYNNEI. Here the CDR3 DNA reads TGTGCCAGCTTAGCCAGAGTCTCCTACGAGCAGTACTTC. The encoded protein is CASLARVSYEQYF. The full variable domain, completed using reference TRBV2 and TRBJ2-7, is EPEVTQTPSHQVTQMGQEVILRCVPISNHLYFYWYRQILGQKVEFLVSFYNNEISEKSEIFDDQFSVERPDGSNFTLKIRSTKLEDSAMYFCASLARVSYEQYFGPGTRLTVT.

In nucleotides, the CDR3 is TGCGCCAGCAGCCAAGAAGGCGGCCTCTCTGGGGCCAACGTCCTGACTTTC. Its protein is CASSQEGGLSGANVLTF. The chain is built from TRBV4-3 and TRBJ2-6; D remains ambiguous. This CDR3 has 17 amino acids. Germline CDR1 is LGHNA and CDR2 is YSLEER. Trimming pared 0 bases from V and 0 bases from J, leaving 9 bases between.

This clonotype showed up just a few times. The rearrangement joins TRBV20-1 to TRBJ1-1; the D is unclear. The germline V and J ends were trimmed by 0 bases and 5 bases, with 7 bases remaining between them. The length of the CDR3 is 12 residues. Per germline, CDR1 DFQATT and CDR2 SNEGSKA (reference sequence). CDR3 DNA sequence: TGCAGTGCTAGAGATTTTAAGACTGAAGCTTTCTTT. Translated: CSARDFKTEAFF.

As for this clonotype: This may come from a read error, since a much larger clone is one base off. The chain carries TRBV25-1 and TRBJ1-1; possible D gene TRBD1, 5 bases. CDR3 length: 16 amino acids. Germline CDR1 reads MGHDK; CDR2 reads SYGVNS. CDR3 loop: CATAPMIAGFDTGAFF. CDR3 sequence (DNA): TGTGCCACCGCACCCATGATAGCAGGGTTCGACACTGGAGCTTTCTTT.

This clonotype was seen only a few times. In nucleotides, the CDR3 is TGTGCCAGCAGTTTGGCGGTCTATGAGCAGTTCTTC. Translation: CASSLAVYEQFF. This chain uses TRBV12-3 or TRBV12-4 with TRBJ2-1; D ambiguous. The CDR3 consists of 12 residues. Trimming took 3 bases from V and 8 from J, leaving 8 bases between them.

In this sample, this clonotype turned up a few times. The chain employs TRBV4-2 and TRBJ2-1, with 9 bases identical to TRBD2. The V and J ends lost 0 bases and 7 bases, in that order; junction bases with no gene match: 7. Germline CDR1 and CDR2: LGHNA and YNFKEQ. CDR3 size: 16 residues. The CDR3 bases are TGTGCCAGCAGCCAAGATCTTGGTCTAGCGGGAAATGAGCAGTTCTTC. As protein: CASSQDLGLAGNEQFF.

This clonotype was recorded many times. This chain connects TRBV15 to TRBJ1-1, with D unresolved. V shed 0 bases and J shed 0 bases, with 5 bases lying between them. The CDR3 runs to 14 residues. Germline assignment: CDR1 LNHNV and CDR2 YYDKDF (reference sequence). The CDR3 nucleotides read TGTGCCACCAGCAGAGATTTCATGAACACTGAAGCTTTCTTT. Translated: CATSRDFMNTEAFF.

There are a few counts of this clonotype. CDR3 sequence reads: CATSRQTGISYEQYF. The CDR3 region has the DNA TGTGCCACCAGCAGACAGACAGGGATCTCCTACGAGCAGTACTTC. The chain has TRBV15 and TRBJ2-7, with TRBD1 identical over 7 bases. Trimming cost V 2 bases and J 0 bases; bases outside gene matches: 4. In germline, CDR1 is LNHNV, CDR2 YYDKDF (reference sequence). CDR3 length equals 15 residues.

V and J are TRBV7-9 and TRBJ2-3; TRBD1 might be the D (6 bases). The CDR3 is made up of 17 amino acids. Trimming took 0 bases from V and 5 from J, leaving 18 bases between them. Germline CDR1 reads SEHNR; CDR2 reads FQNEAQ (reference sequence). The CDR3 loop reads CASSLAGTGNRLDTQYF. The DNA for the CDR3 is TGTGCCAGCAGCTTAGCCGGAACAGGGAATCGGTTAGATACGCAGTATTTT.

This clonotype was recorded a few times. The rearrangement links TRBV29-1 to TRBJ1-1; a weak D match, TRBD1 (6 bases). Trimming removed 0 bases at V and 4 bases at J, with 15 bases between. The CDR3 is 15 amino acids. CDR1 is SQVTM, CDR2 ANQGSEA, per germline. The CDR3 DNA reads TGCAGCGTTGAAGATTGGACAGTCTGGGGCACTGAAGCTTTCTTT. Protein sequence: CSVEDWTVWGTEAFF.

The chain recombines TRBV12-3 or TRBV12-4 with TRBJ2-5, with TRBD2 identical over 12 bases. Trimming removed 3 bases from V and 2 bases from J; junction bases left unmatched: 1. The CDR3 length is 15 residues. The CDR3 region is CASSFLAGGQETQYF. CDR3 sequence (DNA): TGTGCCAGCAGTTTCCTAGCGGGAGGGCAAGAGACCCAGTACTTC.

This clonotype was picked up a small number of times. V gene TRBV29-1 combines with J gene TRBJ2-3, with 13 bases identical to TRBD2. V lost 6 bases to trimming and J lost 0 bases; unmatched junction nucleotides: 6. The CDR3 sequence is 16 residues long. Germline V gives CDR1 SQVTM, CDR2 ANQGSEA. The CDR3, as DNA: TGCAGCGTGCTGGGGACTAGCGGGGAGAGCACAGATACGCAGTATTTT. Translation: CSVLGTSGESTDTQYF.

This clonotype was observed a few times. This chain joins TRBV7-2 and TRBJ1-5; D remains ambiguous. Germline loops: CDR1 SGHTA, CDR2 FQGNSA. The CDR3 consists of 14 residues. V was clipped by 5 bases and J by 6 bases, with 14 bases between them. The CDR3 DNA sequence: TGTGCCAGCAGCCCCGTTCGGGGTGGTCAGCCCCAGCATTTT. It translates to CASSPVRGGQPQHF.